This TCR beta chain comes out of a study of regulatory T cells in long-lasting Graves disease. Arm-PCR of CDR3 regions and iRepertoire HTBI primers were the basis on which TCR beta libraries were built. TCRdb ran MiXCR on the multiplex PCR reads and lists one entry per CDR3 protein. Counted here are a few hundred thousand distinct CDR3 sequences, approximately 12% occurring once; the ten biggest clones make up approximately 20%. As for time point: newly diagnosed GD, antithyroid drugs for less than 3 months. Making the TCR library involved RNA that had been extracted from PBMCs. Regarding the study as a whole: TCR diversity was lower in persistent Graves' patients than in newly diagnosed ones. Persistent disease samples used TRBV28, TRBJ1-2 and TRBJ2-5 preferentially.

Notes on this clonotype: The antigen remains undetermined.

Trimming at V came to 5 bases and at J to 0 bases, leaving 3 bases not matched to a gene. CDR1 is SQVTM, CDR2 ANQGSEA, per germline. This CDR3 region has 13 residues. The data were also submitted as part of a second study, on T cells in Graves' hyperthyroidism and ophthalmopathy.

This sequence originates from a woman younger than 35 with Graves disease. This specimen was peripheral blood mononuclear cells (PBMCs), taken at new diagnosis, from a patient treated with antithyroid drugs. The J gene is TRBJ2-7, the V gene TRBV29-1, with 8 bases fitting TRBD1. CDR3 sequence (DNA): TGCAGCGTTCGGACAGGGACCTCCTACGAGCAGTACTTC. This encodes CSVRTGTSYEQYF.